The 7 T cell receptor beta chains listed next were all sequenced from one sample in a study of blood T cell repertoires in COVID-19. Produced via immunoSEQ multiplex PCR; TCRdb's table is partial and in-frame only. The sample records roughly 160,000 clones, around 87% being singletons. What was sequenced was peripheral blood. The receptors here all came from a man between 60 and 75 years old with COVID-19, enrolled during active disease.

The rearrangement uses TRBV5-1 and TRBJ2-7; TRBD2 agrees at 8 bases. V was pared by 4 bases and J by 2 bases, with 11 bases of the junction left unmatched. The CDR3 is 16 residues long. The germline V gene has CDR1 SGHRS and CDR2 YFSETQ. CDR3 bases: TGCGCCAGCAGCCCCGGCTCCGGGACTAGAACCTACGAGCAGTACTTC. It yields the protein CASSPGSGTRTYEQYF.

The chain uses TRBV7-9 and TRBJ2-7, with D possibly being TRBD2 (5 bases). Germline lookup yields CDR1 SEHNR and CDR2 FQNEAQ (reference sequence). The CDR3 totals 14 residues. V gave up 0 bases and J gave up 7 bases, with 13 bases separating them. CDR3 bases: TGTGCCAGCAGCTTAGCAGTACTTACTAGGGAGCAGTACTTC. It specifies CASSLAVLTREQYF.

This chain joins TRBV6-2 or TRBV6-3 and TRBJ1-1, with D maybe TRBD1 (5 bases). The CDR3 consists of 13 residues. Germline-derived CDR1 and CDR2 are MNHEY and SVGEGT. Trimming left V 6 bases short and J 0 bases short, with 8 bases between. The CDR3, as DNA: TGTGCCAGCAGCAGGACACTGAACACTGAAGCTTTCTTT. Its protein product is CASSRTLNTEAFF.

The chain recombines TRBV28 with TRBJ1-4; the match to TRBD1 covers 10 bases. Germline CDR1 and CDR2: MDHEN and SYDVKM. The CDR3 sequence is 14 residues long. The V gene end was trimmed by 2 bases and the J gene end by 7 bases; junction bases not matched to a gene: 1. The CDR3 here is CASSLGTGVEKLFF. As DNA, the CDR3 is TGTGCCAGCAGTTTAGGGACAGGGGTTGAAAAACTGTTTTTT.

The genes are TRBV2 and TRBJ1-2; D not certain. The CDR3 consists of 12 residues. The germline V and J ends were trimmed by 4 bases and 3 bases, with 6 bases remaining between them. CDR1 and CDR2 from the germline V gene are SNHLY and FYNNEI. CDR3 region: CASSGNYYGYTF. The CDR3, as DNA: TGTGCCAGCAGTGGTAATTACTATGGCTACACCTTC.

A note on this clone: Additional DNA sequences in this sample encode the identical CDR3. The chain links TRBV6-5 to TRBJ2-7; 11 nucleotides agree with TRBD1. Germline-derived CDR1 and CDR2 are MNHEY and SVGAGI. This CDR3 region has 14 residues. Trimming at V came to 4 bases and at J to 3 bases, leaving 2 bases not matched to a gene. This chain's CDR3 is CASSSDRGLYEQYF. Here the CDR3 DNA reads TGTGCCAGCAGTTCGGACAGGGGGCTCTACGAGCAGTACTTC.

This chain uses TRBV28 with TRBJ1-1, with D unresolved. Trimming took off 0 bases at V and 1 base at J, with 15 bases between the two ends. There are 17 residues in the CDR3. Germline CDR1 and CDR2: MDHEN and SYDVKM. CDR3 region: CASSLWNARHANTEAFF. In DNA, the CDR3 is TGTGCCAGCAGTTTATGGAACGCGAGGCACGCGAACACTGAAGCTTTCTTT.